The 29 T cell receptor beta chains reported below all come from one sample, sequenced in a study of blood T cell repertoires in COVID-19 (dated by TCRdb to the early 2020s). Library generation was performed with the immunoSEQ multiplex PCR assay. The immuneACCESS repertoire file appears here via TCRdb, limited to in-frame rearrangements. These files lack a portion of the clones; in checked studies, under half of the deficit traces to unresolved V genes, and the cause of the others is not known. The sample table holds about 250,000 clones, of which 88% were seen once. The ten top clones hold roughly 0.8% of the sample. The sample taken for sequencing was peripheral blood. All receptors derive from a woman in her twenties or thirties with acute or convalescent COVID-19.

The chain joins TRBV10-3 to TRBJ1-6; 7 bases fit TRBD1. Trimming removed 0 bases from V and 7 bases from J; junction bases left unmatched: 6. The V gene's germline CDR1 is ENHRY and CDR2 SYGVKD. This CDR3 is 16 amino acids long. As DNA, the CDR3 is TGTGCCATCAGTGAGTCGGGGCAGGGGGAGAATTCACCCCTCCACTTT. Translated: CAISESGQGENSPLHF.

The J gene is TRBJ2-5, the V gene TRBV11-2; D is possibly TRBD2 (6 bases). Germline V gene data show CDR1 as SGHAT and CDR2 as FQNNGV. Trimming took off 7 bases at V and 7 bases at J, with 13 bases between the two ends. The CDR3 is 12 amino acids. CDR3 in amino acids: CASTRSGGTQYF. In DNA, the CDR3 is TGTGCCAGCACCCGTAGCGGCGGGACCCAGTACTTC.

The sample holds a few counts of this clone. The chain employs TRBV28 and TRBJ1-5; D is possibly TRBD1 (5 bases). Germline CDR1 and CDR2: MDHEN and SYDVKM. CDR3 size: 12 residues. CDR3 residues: CGTHDSNQPQHF. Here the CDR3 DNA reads TGTGGGACACACGATAGCAATCAGCCCCAGCATTTT.

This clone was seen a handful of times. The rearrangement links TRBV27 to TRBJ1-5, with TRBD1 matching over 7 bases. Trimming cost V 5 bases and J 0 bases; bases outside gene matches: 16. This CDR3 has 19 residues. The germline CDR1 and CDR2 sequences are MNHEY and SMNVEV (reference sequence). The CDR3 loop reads CASSARRQGPSVSNQPQHF. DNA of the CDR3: TGTGCCAGCAGTGCAAGGAGACAGGGTCCATCAGTTAGCAATCAGCCCCAGCATTTT.

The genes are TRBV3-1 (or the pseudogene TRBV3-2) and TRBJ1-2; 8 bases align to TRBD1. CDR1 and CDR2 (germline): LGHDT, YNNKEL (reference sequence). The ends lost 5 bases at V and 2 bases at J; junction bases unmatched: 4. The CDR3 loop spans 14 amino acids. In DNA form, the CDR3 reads TGTGCCAGCAGCTTCCGGACAGGGAACTATGGCTACACCTTC. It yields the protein CASSFRTGNYGYTF.

In DNA, the CDR3 is TGTGCCAGCAGTCCCTGGACTAGCGGGATAGGGCGAGAGACCCAGTACTTC. This sequence encodes CASSPWTSGIGRETQYF. This rearrangement joins TRBV27 to TRBJ2-5; TRBD2 matches 12 bases. V lost 5 bases, J lost 4 bases, and 11 bases stayed unmatched. The CDR3 is 17 residues long. Germline assignment: CDR1 MNHEY and CDR2 SMNVEV (reference sequence).

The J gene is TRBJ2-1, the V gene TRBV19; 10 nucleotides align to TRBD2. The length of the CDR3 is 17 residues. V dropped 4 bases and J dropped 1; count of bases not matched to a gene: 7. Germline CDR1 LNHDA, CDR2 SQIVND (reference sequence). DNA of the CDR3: TGTGCCAGTAGTAAATTCATAGCGGGAGGTTCCTACAATGAGCAGTTCTTC. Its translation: CASSKFIAGGSYNEQFF. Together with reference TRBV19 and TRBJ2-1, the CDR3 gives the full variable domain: DGGITQSPKYLFRKEGQNVTLSCEQNLNHDAMYWYRQDPGQGLRLIYYSQIVNDFQKGDIAEGYSVSREKKESFPLTVTSAQKNPTAFYLCASSKFIAGGSYNEQFFGPGTRLTVL.

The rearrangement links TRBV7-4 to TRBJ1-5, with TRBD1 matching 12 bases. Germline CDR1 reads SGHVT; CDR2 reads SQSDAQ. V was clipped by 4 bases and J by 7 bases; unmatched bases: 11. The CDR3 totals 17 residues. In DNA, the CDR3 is TGTGCCAGCAGCTACACCGGGACAGGGGGCGCGGGGCAGCCCCAGCATTTT. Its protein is CASSYTGTGGAGQPQHF.

CDR3 loop: CASTLSENTEAFF. DNA for the CDR3: TGTGCCAGCACCCTCTCAGAGAACACTGAAGCTTTCTTT. The rearrangement uses TRBV2 and TRBJ1-1; the D is unclear. V lost 7 bases to trimming and J lost 1 base, with 10 bases between them. This CDR3 is 13 amino acids long. The germline V gene has CDR1 SNHLY and CDR2 FYNNEI.

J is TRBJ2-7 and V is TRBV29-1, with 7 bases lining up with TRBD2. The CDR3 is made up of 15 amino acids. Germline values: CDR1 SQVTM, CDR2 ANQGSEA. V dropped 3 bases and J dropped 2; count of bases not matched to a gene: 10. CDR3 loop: CSVEGGSRTPYEQYF. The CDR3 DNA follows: TGCAGCGTTGAGGGGGGGTCCAGGACTCCCTACGAGCAGTACTTC.

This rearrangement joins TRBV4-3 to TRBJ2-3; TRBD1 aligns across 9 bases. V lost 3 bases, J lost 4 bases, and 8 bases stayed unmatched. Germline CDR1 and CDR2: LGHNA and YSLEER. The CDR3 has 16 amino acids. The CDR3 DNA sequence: TGCGCCAGCAGCCAGGACAGGGGTTCGGGCGCAGATACGCAGTATTTT. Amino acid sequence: CASSQDRGSGADTQYF.

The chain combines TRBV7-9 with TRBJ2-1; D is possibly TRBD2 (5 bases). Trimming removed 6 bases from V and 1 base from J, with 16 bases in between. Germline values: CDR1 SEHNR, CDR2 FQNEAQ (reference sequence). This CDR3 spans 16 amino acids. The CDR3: CASRPESGLSYNEQFF. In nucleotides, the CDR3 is TGTGCCAGCAGACCCGAGAGCGGACTTTCCTACAATGAGCAGTTCTTC.

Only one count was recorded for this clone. The CDR3 region has the DNA TGTGCCAGCAGCCCTAAGCCCCCAGACAGGGTAACATTCGGCGAGCAGTACTTC. It codes for CASSPKPPDRVTFGEQYF. The chain joins TRBV7-6 to TRBJ2-7; 7 bases line up with TRBD1. The CDR3 contains 18 residues. J lost 6 bases, V lost 5 bases, and 22 bases had no gene match. Germline CDR1 reads SGHVS; CDR2 reads FNYEAQ.

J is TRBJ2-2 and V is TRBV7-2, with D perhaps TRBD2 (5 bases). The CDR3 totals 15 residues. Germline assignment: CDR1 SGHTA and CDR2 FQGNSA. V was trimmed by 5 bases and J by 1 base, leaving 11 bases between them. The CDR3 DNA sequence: TGTGCCAGCAGCGCCAGCGGAATGAACACCGGGGAGCTGTTTTTT. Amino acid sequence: CASSASGMNTGELFF.

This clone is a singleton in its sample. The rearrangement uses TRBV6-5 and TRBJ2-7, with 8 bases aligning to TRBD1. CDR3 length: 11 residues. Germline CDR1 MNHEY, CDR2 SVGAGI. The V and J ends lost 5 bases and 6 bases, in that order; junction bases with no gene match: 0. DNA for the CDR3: TGTGCCAGCAGTCAGGGGGCCGAGCAGTACTTC. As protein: CASSQGAEQYF.

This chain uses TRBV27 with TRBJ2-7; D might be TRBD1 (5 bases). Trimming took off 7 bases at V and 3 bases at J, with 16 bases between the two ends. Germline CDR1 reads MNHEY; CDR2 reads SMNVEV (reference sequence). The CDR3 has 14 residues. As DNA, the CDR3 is TGTGCCAGCAAGAAGGGGCCTGATTTCTACGAGCAGTACTTC. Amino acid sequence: CASKKGPDFYEQYF.

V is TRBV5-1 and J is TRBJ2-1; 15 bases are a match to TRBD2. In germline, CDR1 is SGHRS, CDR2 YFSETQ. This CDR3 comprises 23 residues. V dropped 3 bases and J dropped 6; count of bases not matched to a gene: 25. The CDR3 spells CASSSEDRGLGTSGRLSVNEQFF. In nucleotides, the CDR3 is TGCGCCAGCAGCTCGGAGGACAGGGGGCTGGGGACTAGCGGGAGGTTGTCTGTCAATGAGCAGTTCTTC.

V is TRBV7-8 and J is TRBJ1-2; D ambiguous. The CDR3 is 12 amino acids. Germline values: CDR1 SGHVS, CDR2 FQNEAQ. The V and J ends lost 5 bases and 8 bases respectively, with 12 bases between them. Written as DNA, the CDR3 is TGTGCCAGCAGCCCCTGGACGGGAGGCTACACCTTC. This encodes CASSPWTGGYTF.

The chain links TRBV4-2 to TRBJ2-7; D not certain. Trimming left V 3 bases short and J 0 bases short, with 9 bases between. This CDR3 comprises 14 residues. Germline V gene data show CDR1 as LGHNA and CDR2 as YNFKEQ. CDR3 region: CASSHETSSYEQYF. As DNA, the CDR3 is TGTGCCAGCAGCCATGAAACAAGCTCCTACGAGCAGTACTTC.

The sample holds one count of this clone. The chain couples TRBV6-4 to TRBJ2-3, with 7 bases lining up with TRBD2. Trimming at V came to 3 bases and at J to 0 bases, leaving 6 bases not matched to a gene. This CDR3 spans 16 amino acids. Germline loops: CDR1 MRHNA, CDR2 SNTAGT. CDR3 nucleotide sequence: TGTGCCAGCAGTGAGGGAGCGGGGCTTAGCACAGATACGCAGTATTTT. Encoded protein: CASSEGAGLSTDTQYF.

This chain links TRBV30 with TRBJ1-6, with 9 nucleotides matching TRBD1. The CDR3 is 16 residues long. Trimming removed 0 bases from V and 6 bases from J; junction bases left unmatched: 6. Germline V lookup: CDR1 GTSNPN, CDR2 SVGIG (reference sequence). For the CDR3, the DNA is TGTGCCTGGAGTGTACTAAGGACAGGGGTTAATTCACCCCTCCACTTT. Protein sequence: CAWSVLRTGVNSPLHF.

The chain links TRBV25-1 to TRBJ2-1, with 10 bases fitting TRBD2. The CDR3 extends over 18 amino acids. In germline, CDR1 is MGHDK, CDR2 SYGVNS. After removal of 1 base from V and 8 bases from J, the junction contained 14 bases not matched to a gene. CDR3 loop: CASSEWAGLAGARYEQFF. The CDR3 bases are TGTGCCAGCAGTGAATGGGCGGGTCTAGCGGGAGCTCGATATGAGCAGTTCTTC.

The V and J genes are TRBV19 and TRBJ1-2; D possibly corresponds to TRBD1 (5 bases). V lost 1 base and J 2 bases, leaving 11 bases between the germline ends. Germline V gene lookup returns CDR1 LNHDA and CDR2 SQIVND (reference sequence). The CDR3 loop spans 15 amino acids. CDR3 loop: CASSIGTGLNYGYTF. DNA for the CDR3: TGTGCCAGTAGTATAGGAACAGGTTTAAACTATGGCTACACCTTC. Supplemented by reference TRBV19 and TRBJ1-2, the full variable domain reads DGGITQSPKYLFRKEGQNVTLSCEQNLNHDAMYWYRQDPGQGLRLIYYSQIVNDFQKGDIAEGYSVSREKKESFPLTVTSAQKNPTAFYLCASSIGTGLNYGYTFGSGTRLTVV.

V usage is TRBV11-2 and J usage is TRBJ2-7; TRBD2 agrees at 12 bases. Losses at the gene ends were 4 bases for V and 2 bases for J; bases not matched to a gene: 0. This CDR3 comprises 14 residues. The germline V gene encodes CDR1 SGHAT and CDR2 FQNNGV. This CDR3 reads CASSSSGRAYEQYF. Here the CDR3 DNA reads TGTGCCAGCAGCTCTAGCGGGAGGGCCTACGAGCAGTACTTC.

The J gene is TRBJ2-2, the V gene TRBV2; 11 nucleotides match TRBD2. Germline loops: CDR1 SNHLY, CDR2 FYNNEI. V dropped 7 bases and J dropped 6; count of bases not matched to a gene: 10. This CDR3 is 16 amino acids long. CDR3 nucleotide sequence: TGTGCCAGCAAACCCCTAGCGGGAGGACTCGCCGGGGAGCTGTTTTTT. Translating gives CASKPLAGGLAGELFF.

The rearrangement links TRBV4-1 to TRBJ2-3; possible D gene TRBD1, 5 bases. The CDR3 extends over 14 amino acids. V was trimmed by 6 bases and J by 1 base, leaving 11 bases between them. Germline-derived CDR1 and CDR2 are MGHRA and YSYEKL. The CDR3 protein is CASSATEGTDTQYF. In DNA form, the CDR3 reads TGCGCCAGCAGTGCGACAGAGGGCACAGATACGCAGTATTTT.

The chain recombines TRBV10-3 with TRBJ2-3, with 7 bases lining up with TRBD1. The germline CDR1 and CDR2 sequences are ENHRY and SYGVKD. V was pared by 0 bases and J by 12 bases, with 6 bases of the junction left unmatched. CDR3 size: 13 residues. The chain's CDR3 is CAISESQGTAQYF. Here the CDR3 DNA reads TGTGCCATCAGTGAGTCTCAGGGGACAGCACAGTATTTT.

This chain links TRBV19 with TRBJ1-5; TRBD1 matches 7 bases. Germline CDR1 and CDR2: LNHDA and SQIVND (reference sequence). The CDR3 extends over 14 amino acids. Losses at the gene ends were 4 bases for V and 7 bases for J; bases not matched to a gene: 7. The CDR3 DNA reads TGTGCCAGTAGTACACAGGGGCGGCAACAGCCCCAGCATTTT. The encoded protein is CASSTQGRQQPQHF.

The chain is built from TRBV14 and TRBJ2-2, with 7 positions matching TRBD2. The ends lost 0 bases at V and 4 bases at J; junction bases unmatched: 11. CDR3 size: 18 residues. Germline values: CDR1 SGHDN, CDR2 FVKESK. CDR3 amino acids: CASSQDIKRGRGTGELFF. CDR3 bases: TGTGCCAGCAGCCAAGATATAAAAAGAGGGAGGGGCACCGGGGAGCTGTTTTTT.